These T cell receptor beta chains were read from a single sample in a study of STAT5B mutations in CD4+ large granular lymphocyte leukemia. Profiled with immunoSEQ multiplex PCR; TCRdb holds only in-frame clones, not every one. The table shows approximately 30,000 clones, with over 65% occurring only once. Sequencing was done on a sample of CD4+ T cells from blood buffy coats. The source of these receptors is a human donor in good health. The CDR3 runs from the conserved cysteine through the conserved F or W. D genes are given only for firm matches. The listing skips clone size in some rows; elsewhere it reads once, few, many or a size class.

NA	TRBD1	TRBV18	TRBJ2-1	CASSPGTGGVGEQFF	TGTGCCAGCTCACCTGGGACAGGAGGCGTAGGTGAGCAGTTCTTC
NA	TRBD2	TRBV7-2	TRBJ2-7	CASRPTSASYEQYF	TGTGCCAGCAGACCTACTAGCGCCTCCTACGAGCAGTACTTC
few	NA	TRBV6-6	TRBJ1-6	CASSYSRGGGNSPLHF	TGTGCCAGCAGTTACTCTAGGGGGGGCGGAAATTCACCCCTCCACTTT
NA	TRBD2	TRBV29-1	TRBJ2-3	CSVEERLASTDTQYF	TGCAGCGTTGAAGAGAGACTAGCGAGCACAGATACGCAGTATTTT
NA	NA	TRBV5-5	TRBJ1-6	CASSLTQSSYNSPLHF	TGTGCCAGCAGCTTAACGCAGAGCTCCTATAATTCACCCCTCCACTTT
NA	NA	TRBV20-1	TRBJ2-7	CSARGSYEQYF	TGCAGTGCTCGGGGGTCCTACGAGCAGTACTTC
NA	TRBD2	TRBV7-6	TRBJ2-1	CASSFSGGGSYNEQFF	TGTGCCAGCAGCTTTTCGGGAGGGGGTTCCTACAATGAGCAGTTCTTC
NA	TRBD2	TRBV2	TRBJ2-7	CASRTTSGAFWEQYF	TGTGCCAGCAGAACAACTAGCGGGGCCTTTTGGGAGCAGTACTTC
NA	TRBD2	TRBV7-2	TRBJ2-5	CASSLGRGGGSQETQYF	TGTGCCAGCAGCTTAGGGCGGGGGGGCGGTTCCCAAGAGACCCAGTACTTC
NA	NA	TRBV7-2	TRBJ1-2	CASSPNAHVSYGYTF	TGTGCCAGCAGCCCCAACGCTCATGTAAGCTATGGCTACACCTTC
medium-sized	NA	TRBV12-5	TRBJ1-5	CASGLASRDGSRGGNQPQHF	TGTGCTAGTGGTTTGGCGAGCCGGGACGGGAGTAGGGGTGGCAATCAGCCCCAGCATTTT
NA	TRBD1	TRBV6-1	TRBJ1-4	CASTRDRGREKLFF	TGTGCCAGCACCCGGGACAGGGGGCGGGAAAAACTGTTTTTT
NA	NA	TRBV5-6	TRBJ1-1	CASSLASGRAFF	TGTGCCAGCAGCTTGGCTTCCGGGAGGGCTTTCTTT
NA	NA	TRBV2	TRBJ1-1	CASSPVNTEAFF	TGTGCCAGCAGCCCCGTTAACACTGAAGCTTTCTTT
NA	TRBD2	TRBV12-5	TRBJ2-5	CASGWNAWGQRGEETQYF	TGTGCTAGTGGTTGGAATGCTTGGGGCCAGCGGGGGGAAGAGACCCAGTACTTC
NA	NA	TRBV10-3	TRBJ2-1	CAIRTPGTNNEQFF	TGTGCCATCAGAACACCCGGGACGAACAATGAGCAGTTCTTC
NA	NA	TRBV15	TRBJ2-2	CATSRDHVIGELFF	TGTGCCACCAGCAGAGATCATGTTATCGGGGAGCTGTTTTTT
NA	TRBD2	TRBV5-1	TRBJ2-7	CASSLGGSGYEQYF	TGCGCCAGCAGCTTGGGCGGGAGCGGGTACGAGCAGTACTTC
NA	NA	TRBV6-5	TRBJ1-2	CASSGGLGYTF	TGTGCCAGCAGTGGCGGACTCGGCTACACCTTC
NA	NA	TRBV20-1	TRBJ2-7	CSASPSYEQYF	TGCAGTGCTAGCCCTTCCTACGAGCAGTACTTC
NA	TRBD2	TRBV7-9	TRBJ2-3	CASSSTPAGGTDTQYF	TGTGCCAGCAGCTCTACCCCAGCGGGAGGGACAGATACGCAGTATTTT
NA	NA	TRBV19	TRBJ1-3	CASSRRDGNTIYF	TGTGCCAGTTCCCGCAGGGATGGAAACACCATATATTTT
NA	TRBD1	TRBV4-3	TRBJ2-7	CASSPRDRTMYEQYF	TGCGCCAGCAGCCCCCGGGACAGGACCATGTACGAGCAGTACTTC
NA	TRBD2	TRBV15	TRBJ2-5	CATSTSTGTSGSRAETQYF	TGTGCCACCAGCACGAGTACTGGGACTAGCGGGAGTCGGGCAGAGACCCAGTACTTC
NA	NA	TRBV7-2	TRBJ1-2	CASSLAGGVGGYTF	TGTGCCAGCAGCTTAGCGGGTGGGGTGGGCGGCTACACCTTC
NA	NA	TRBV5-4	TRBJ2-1	CASSFGYEQFF	TGTGCCAGCAGCTTTGGCTATGAGCAGTTCTTC
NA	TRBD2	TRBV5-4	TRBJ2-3	CASSLRLAGDTDTQYF	TGTGCCAGCAGCTTAAGACTAGCGGGGGACACAGATACGCAGTATTTT
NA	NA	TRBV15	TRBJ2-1	CATSRPYNEQFF	TGTGCCACCAGCAGACCCTACAATGAGCAGTTCTTC
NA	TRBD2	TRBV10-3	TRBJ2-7	CAISEDSRGREPYEQYF	TGTGCCATCAGTGAGGATTCTCGGGGGAGGGAACCCTACGAGCAGTACTTC
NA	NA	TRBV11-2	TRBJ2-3	CASRARTDTQYF	TGTGCCAGCAGGGCTCGGACAGATACGCAGTATTTT
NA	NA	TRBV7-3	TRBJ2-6	CASSPSVGSGANVLTF	TGTGCCAGCAGCCCCAGCGTGGGCTCCGGGGCCAACGTCCTGACTTTC
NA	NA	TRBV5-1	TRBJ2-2	CASSPGSGYTGELFF	TGCGCCAGCAGCCCTGGGTCAGGTTACACCGGGGAGCTGTTTTTT
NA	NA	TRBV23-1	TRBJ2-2	CASSHPGLRPYANTGELFF	TGCGCCAGCAGTCACCCGGGACTTAGACCTTACGCGAACACCGGGGAGCTGTTTTTT
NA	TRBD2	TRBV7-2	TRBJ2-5	CASSLGGGSGRETQYF	TGTGCCAGCAGCTTAGGGGGCGGGAGTGGCCGGGAGACCCAGTACTTC
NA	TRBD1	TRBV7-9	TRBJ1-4	CASSLVGGVGEKLFF	TGTGCCAGCAGTCTAGTAGGGGGCGTAGGGGAAAAACTGTTTTTT
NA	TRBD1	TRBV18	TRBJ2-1	CASSPTGVDEQFF	TGTGCCAGCTCACCAACAGGGGTGGATGAGCAGTTCTTC
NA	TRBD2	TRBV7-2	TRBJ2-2	CASSKTSGANTGELFF	TGTGCCAGCAGCAAAACTAGCGGAGCAAACACCGGGGAGCTGTTTTTT
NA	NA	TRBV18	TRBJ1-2	CASSPPGRHYGYTF	TGTGCCAGCTCCCCTCCGGGACGGCACTATGGCTACACCTTC
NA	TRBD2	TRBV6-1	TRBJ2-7	CASREPSGTIYEQYF	TGTGCCAGCCGGGAGCCTAGCGGGACCATCTACGAGCAGTACTTC
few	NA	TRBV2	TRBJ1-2	CASSAYYGYTF	TGTGCCAGCAGCGCTTACTATGGCTACACCTTC
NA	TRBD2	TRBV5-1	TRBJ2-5	CASSFYLAGQETQYF	TGCGCCAGCAGCTTTTACTTAGCGGGACAAGAGACCCAGTACTTC
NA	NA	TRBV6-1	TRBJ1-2	CASSDRGNNYGYTF	TGTGCCAGCAGTGACAGGGGAAATAACTATGGCTACACCTTC
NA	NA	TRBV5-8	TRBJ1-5	CASSLEGGNQPQHF	TGTGCCAGCAGCTTGGAAGGGGGCAATCAGCCCCAGCATTTT
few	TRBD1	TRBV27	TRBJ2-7	CASRGRQGAAEQYF	TGTGCCAGCAGGGGACGGCAGGGGGCGGCCGAGCAGTACTTC
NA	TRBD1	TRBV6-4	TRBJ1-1	CASSDWTGPAFF	TGTGCCAGCAGTGACTGGACAGGACCGGCTTTCTTT
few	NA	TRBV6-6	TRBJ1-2	CATELRGGSNYGYTF	TGTGCCACTGAATTACGGGGGGGGTCTAACTATGGCTACACCTTC
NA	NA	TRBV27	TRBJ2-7	CASSLFFRDYEQYF	TGTGCCAGCAGTTTATTTTTCAGGGATTACGAGCAGTACTTC
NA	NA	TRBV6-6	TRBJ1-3	CASSFPRQASGNTIYF	TGTGCCAGCAGTTTCCCCCGACAGGCCTCTGGAAACACCATATATTTT
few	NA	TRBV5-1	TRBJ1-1	CASSLGPRGPEAFF	TGCGCCAGCAGCTTGGGGCCCAGGGGCCCTGAAGCTTTCTTT
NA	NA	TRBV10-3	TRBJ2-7	CAIRMGRQTYEQYF	TGTGCCATCAGAATGGGGAGACAGACCTACGAGCAGTACTTC
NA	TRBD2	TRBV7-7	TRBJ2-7	CASSRTPTLAISEQYF	TGTGCCAGCAGCCGTACCCCTACACTAGCGATTAGCGAGCAGTACTTC
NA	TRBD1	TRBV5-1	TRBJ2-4	CASSNGQGRGRGQHIQYF	TGCGCCAGCAGCAACGGACAGGGACGAGGTCGAGGGCAACACATTCAGTACTTC
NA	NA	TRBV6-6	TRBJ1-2	CASSGQTDVDGYTF	TGTGCCAGCAGTGGACAGACGGATGTCGATGGCTACACCTTC
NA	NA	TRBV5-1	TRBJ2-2	CASSLVANTGELFF	TGCGCCAGCAGCTTGGTGGCGAACACCGGGGAGCTGTTTTTT
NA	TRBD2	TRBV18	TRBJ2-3	CASSPTLLAGGADTQYF	TGTGCCAGCTCACCTACCCTACTAGCGGGGGGTGCAGATACGCAGTATTTT
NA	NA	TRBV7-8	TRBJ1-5	CASSLGNNQPQHF	TGTGCCAGCAGTCTGGGGAACAATCAGCCCCAGCATTTT
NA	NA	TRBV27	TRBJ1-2	CASKGTTSRSGYTF	TGTGCCAGCAAAGGAACCACCAGTCGAAGTGGCTACACCTTC
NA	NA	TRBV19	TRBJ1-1	CASSRRGENTEAFF	TGTGCCAGTAGTCGAAGGGGCGAGAACACTGAAGCTTTCTTT